The 20 T cell receptor beta chains listed next were all sequenced from one sample in a study of ipilimumab plus nivolumab after autologous stem cell transplantation (dated by TCRdb to about 2021). Receptor libraries were prepared by the immunoSEQ multiplex PCR assay. TCRdb took this table from immuneACCESS and kept in-frame rearrangements with V and J called. Such tables lack part of the clones; where checked against another copy, unresolved V genes explain under half of the gap, and the rest is unexplained. Across this sample there are 15,000 to 20,000 clones, with approximately 85% seen only once. Of the sample, about 6.8% is held by the ten largest clones. The sample in question was PBMCs, obtained in a trial of ipilimumab plus nivolumab as post-transplant consolidation. Receptors originate from a male donor with diffuse large B-cell lymphoma.

This chain uses TRBV4-3 with TRBJ1-6, with D possibly being TRBD1 (6 bases). This CDR3 has 15 amino acids. V was cut by 0 bases and J by 8 bases, with 11 bases left in between. Looked up from germline, CDR1 is LGHNA and CDR2 is YSLEER. The CDR3 reads CASSQDGAGDSPLHF. The DNA of the CDR3 is TGCGCCAGCAGCCAAGATGGGGCAGGGGATTCACCCCTCCACTTT.

The rearrangement links TRBV11-2 to TRBJ2-7; no reliable D call. CDR1 is SGHAT, CDR2 FQNNGV, per germline. Trimming shortened V by 2 bases and J by 0 bases, and 8 bases separated the two germline ends. The CDR3 sequence is 14 residues long. The CDR3 DNA sequence: TGTGCCAGCAGCTTACAAACCCACTCCTACGAGCAGTACTTC. Protein: CASSLQTHSYEQYF.

The chain joins TRBV5-5 to TRBJ2-7; no clear D. Germline V gene data show CDR1 as SGHKS and CDR2 as YYEKEE (reference sequence). Trimming removed 3 bases from V and 0 bases from J, with 4 bases in between. The CDR3 is 12 residues long. CDR3 region: CASSSASYEQYF. CDR3 nucleotide sequence: TGTGCCAGCAGCTCCGCCTCCTACGAGCAGTACTTC.

The chain recombines TRBV5-1 with TRBJ2-7, with 10 bases that match TRBD1. Germline V CDR1 and CDR2: SGHRS, YFSETQ. V lost 4 bases to trimming and J lost 2 bases; unmatched junction nucleotides: 6. This CDR3 spans 15 amino acids. CDR3 coding DNA: TGCGCCAGCAGCCCATCCGGGACAGGGGCCTACGAGCAGTACTTC. It encodes CASSPSGTGAYEQYF. Complete variable domain (other parts from reference TRBV5-1 and TRBJ2-7): KAGVTQTPRYLIKTRGQQVTLSCSPISGHRSVSWYQQTPGQGLQFLFEYFSETQRNKGNFPGRFSGRQFSNSRSEMNVSTLELGDSALYLCASSPSGTGAYEQYFGPGTRLTVT.

The chain carries TRBV5-8 and TRBJ2-7, with D perhaps given as TRBD1 or TRBD2 (5 bases each). Between the trimmed V and J ends, which lost 0 bases and 2 bases, there was a span of 18 bases. This CDR3 spans 17 amino acids. CDR1 is SGHTS, CDR2 YDEGEE, per germline. This chain's CDR3 is CASSLEPPGRSTYEQYF. The DNA for the CDR3 is TGTGCCAGCAGCTTGGAACCCCCGGGACGGAGTACCTACGAGCAGTACTTC.

This clone was counted once. The J gene is TRBJ2-1, the V gene TRBV6-6; D perhaps matches TRBD2 (5 bases). The length of the CDR3 is 13 residues. Per the germline V gene, CDR1 is MNHNY and CDR2 is SVGAGI (reference sequence). V was cut by 0 bases and J by 7 bases, with 7 bases left in between. The CDR3 reads CASSYSPGNEQFF. The CDR3 DNA reads TGTGCCAGCAGTTACTCTCCGGGAAATGAGCAGTTCTTC.

This sequence joins TRBV7-2 and TRBJ2-5; maybe TRBD2 (6 bases). The last part of the DNA fits TRBJ2-7 better; the J call may be wrong. Germline assignment: CDR1 SGHTA and CDR2 FQGNSA. The CDR3 is made up of 13 amino acids. Here the CDR3 DNA reads TGTGCCAGCAGCTTAGGGCGGGACTACGAGCAGTACTTC. Translating it yields CASSLGRDYEQYF.

CDR3 loop: CASSFRALNTEAFF. The CDR3 bases are TGTGCCAGCAGCTTTAGGGCCTTGAACACTGAAGCTTTCTTT. The J gene is TRBJ1-1, the V gene TRBV5-6; D gene unclear. The CDR3 extends over 14 amino acids. Germline lookup yields CDR1 SGHDT and CDR2 YYEEEE. V lost 2 bases, J lost 0 bases, and 8 bases lay in between.

The rearrangement uses TRBV2 and TRBJ1-1, with TRBD1 matching over 8 bases. Germline V gene lookup returns CDR1 SNHLY and CDR2 FYNNEI. After removal of 8 bases from V and 1 base from J, the junction contained 0 bases not matched to a gene. The CDR3 runs to 12 residues. The CDR3: CASGTGNTEAFF. The CDR3 nucleotides are TGTGCCAGCGGGACAGGGAACACTGAAGCTTTCTTT. Variable domain in full (rest from reference TRBV2 and TRBJ1-1): EPEVTQTPSHQVTQMGQEVILRCVPISNHLYFYWYRQILGQKVEFLVSFYNNEISEKSEIFDDQFSVERPDGSNFTLKIRSTKLEDSAMYFCASGTGNTEAFFGQGTRLTVV.

The chain recombines TRBV4-1 with TRBJ2-7, with D perhaps given as TRBD1 or TRBD2 (5 bases each). The CDR3 contains 14 residues. Deletions cut 2 bases from V and 0 bases from J, with 8 bases between. Germline V lookup: CDR1 MGHRA, CDR2 YSYEKL. This CDR3 reads CASSQTGTSYEQYF. The CDR3 nucleotides are TGCGCCAGCAGCCAAACGGGGACCTCCTACGAGCAGTACTTC.

The V gene is TRBV2, the J gene TRBJ1-4; TRBD1 is a possible D gene (5 bases). The length of the CDR3 is 13 residues. CDR1 SNHLY and CDR2 FYNNEI come from the germline V gene. V lost 2 bases to trimming and J lost 12 bases, with 13 bases between them. The chain's CDR3 is CASSESPGGELFF. The CDR3 nucleotides read TGTGCCAGCAGTGAAAGCCCCGGAGGGGAACTGTTTTTT.

The rearrangement links TRBV9 to TRBJ2-5; TRBD1 agrees at 9 bases. This CDR3 spans 17 amino acids. Germline V gene sequence: CDR1 SGDLS, CDR2 YYNGEE. The V segment lost 4 bases and the J segment 5 bases; nucleotides outside the gene matches: 15. The CDR3 DNA is TGTGCCAGCAGCACCCCCGTGGGGGGGACAGGGTCGGAGACCCAGTACTTC. As protein: CASSTPVGGTGSETQYF. The full variable domain, completed using reference TRBV9 and TRBJ2-5, is DSGVTQTPKHLITATGQRVTLRCSPRSGDLSVYWYQQSLDQGLQFLIQYYNGEERAKGNILERFSAQQFPDLHSELNLSSLELGDSALYFCASSTPVGGTGSETQYFGPGTRLLVL.

The rearrangement joins TRBV19 to TRBJ1-5, with D uncertain. Germline V gene sequence: CDR1 LNHDA, CDR2 SQIVND (reference sequence). The V gene lost 4 bases and the J gene lost 2 bases, with 18 bases spanning the gap. The CDR3 length is 17 residues. The CDR3 region has the DNA TGTGCCAGTAGTAAAGGACGGTTGTATGAAGGCAATCAGCCCCAGCATTTT. Translated: CASSKGRLYEGNQPQHF. Combining the CDR3 with reference TRBV19 and TRBJ1-5 gives the whole variable domain DGGITQSPKYLFRKEGQNVTLSCEQNLNHDAMYWYRQDPGQGLRLIYYSQIVNDFQKGDIAEGYSVSREKKESFPLTVTSAQKNPTAFYLCASSKGRLYEGNQPQHFGDGTRLSIL.

The CDR3 reads CATSRVSGSVSGTDTQYF. In DNA form, the CDR3 reads TGTGCCACCAGCAGAGTTTCCGGTTCTGTCTCTGGGACAGATACGCAGTATTTT. This chain links TRBV15 with TRBJ2-3; D is ambiguous. The CDR3 length is 18 residues. CDR1 and CDR2 (germline): LNHNV, YYDKDF (reference sequence). Trimming pared 1 base from V and 3 bases from J, leaving 20 bases between.

This chain links TRBV4-3 with TRBJ1-3; D ambiguous. The CDR3 is 12 amino acids. V was cut by 0 bases and J by 10 bases, with 7 bases left in between. CDR1 and CDR2 from the germline V gene are LGHNA and YSLEER. This chain's CDR3 is CASSQDKRTIYF. CDR3 bases: TGCGCCAGCAGCCAAGATAAGAGAACCATATATTTT.

This chain's CDR3 is CASSLGGGGGADTQYF. CDR3 nucleotides: TGTGCCAGCAGTTTAGGTGGCGGGGGGGGTGCAGATACGCAGTATTTT. The rearrangement joins TRBV27 to TRBJ2-3, with 9 bases that match TRBD2. This CDR3 region has 16 residues. Germline V gene data show CDR1 as MNHEY and CDR2 as SMNVEV (reference sequence). V shed 2 bases and J 4 bases; nucleotides not matched to a gene: 7.

J is TRBJ1-2 and V is TRBV19; D ambiguous. V was pared by 3 bases and J by 8 bases, with 13 bases between. The germline gives CDR1 LNHDA, CDR2 SQIVND (reference sequence). The CDR3 covers 13 residues. CDR3 sequence: CASSIARLGGYTF. The CDR3 coding sequence is TGTGCCAGTAGTATCGCTCGCCTGGGGGGCTACACCTTC.

The chain joins TRBV18 to TRBJ1-5, with unresolved D. The length of the CDR3 is 14 residues. V lost 3 bases to trimming and J lost 2 bases, with 8 bases between them. The germline CDR1 and CDR2 sequences are KGHSH and LQKENI. The CDR3 DNA is TGTGCCAGCTCACCCGTGGTAGGCAATCAGCCCCAGCATTTT. Protein: CASSPVVGNQPQHF. The full variable domain, rest sourced from reference TRBV18 and TRBJ1-5, is NAGVMQNPRHLVRRRGQEARLRCSPMKGHSHVYWYRQLPEEGLKFMVYLQKENIIDESGMPKERFSAEFPKEGPSILRIQQVVRGDSAAYFCASSPVVGNQPQHFGDGTRLSIL.

This chain joins TRBV7-2 and TRBJ2-5; 7 nucleotides match TRBD2. The J call may be incorrect, as the DNA end agrees better with TRBJ2-7. The germline CDR1 and CDR2 sequences are SGHTA and FQGNSA. The CDR3 runs to 15 residues. The CDR3: CASSSRLASSYEQYF. CDR3 bases: TGTGCCAGCAGCTCCCGACTAGCAAGCTCCTACGAGCAGTACTTC.

This chain uses TRBV5-1 with TRBJ2-3; D unclear. Trimming took off 3 bases at V and 0 bases at J, with 2 bases between the two ends. Germline V gene sequence: CDR1 SGHRS, CDR2 YFSETQ. The CDR3 is 12 amino acids. CDR3 protein: CASSYSTDTQYF. The CDR3 region has the DNA TGCGCCAGCAGCTATAGCACAGATACGCAGTATTTT.